One sample yielded the 17 T cell receptor beta chains listed below, sequenced in a study of blood T cell repertoires in COVID-19 (TCRdb year 2020). Libraries were prepared through the immunoSEQ multiplex PCR assay. Held by TCRdb, this immuneACCESS table contains in-frame sequences only and omits some clones. Under half of the omission traces to an unresolved V gene where checked; the cause of the rest is unknown. In this sample the table shows roughly 280,000 clones, 85% to 90% of which occur a single time. The top ten clones comprise approximately 10% of the sample. Sequencing was done on a sample of peripheral blood. The receptors shown here come from a woman aged 30 to 39 with COVID-19, enrolled during active disease.

This clone has a single count. The chain joins TRBV5-1 to TRBJ2-1; TRBD2 matches 11 bases. Germline-derived CDR1 and CDR2 are SGHRS and YFSETQ. After removal of 5 bases from V and 5 bases from J, the junction contained 0 bases not matched to a gene. The CDR3 runs 13 residues. CDR3 in amino acids: CASRTSGNNEQFF. CDR3 DNA sequence: TGCGCCAGCAGGACTAGCGGGAACAATGAGCAGTTCTTC.

The chain has TRBV4-3 and TRBJ2-1, with TRBD2 as a possible D gene (7 bases). This CDR3 is built from 17 residues. Trimming left V 3 bases short and J 6 bases short, with 21 bases between. Germline V gene data show CDR1 as LGHNA and CDR2 as YSLEER. The DNA for the CDR3 is TGCGCCAGCAGCCAGGGGCTTAGGGGGAGGGTGTTCAATGAGCAGTTCTTC. Amino acids: CASSQGLRGRVFNEQFF.

The chain joins TRBV25-1 to TRBJ1-6; D might be TRBD1 (5 bases). The V gene's germline CDR1 is MGHDK and CDR2 SYGVNS. The V gene lost 2 bases and the J gene lost 2 bases, with 10 bases spanning the gap. The CDR3 consists of 16 residues. The CDR3 sequence is CASSEPQATYNSPLHF. CDR3 DNA sequence: TGTGCCAGCAGTGAACCACAGGCCACCTATAATTCACCCCTCCACTTT.

This clone occurred once. The chain employs TRBV28 and TRBJ1-1; TRBD1 is a possible D gene (5 bases). The CDR3 loop spans 12 amino acids. Between the trimmed V and J ends, which lost 1 base and 8 bases, there was a span of 8 bases. Germline V gives CDR1 MDHEN, CDR2 SYDVKM. CDR3 amino acids: CASSLSGLEAFF. The CDR3 coding sequence is TGTGCCAGCAGTTTATCAGGGCTAGAAGCTTTCTTT. The full variable domain, with the rest looked up from reference TRBV28 and TRBJ1-1, is DVKVTQSSRYLVKRTGEKVFLECVQDMDHENMFWYRQDPGLGLRLIYFSYDVKMKEKGDIPEGYSVSREKKERFSLILESASTNQTSMYLCASSLSGLEAFFGQGTRLTVV.

The chain couples TRBV28 to TRBJ2-6, with D tentatively TRBD1 (6 bases). With 4 bases removed from V and 1 base from J, the gap between germline ends came to 23 bases. The germline V gene encodes CDR1 MDHEN and CDR2 SYDVKM. CDR3 length: 20 residues. The CDR3 sequence: CASSSIGGAGDLSGANVLTF. CDR3 nucleotides: TGTGCCAGCAGTTCAATCGGTGGGGCAGGGGATTTGTCTGGGGCCAACGTCCTGACTTTC.

In its sample, this clone was seen once. CDR3 residues: CASSFDRVRGYTF. CDR3 DNA sequence: TGTGCCAGCAGCTTCGACAGGGTTCGAGGCTACACCTTC. The chain is built from TRBV28 and TRBJ1-2, with TRBD1 matching over 7 bases. The CDR3 sequence is 13 residues long. Trimming took 6 bases from V and 8 from J; bases not matched to a gene: 9. Germline loops: CDR1 MDHEN, CDR2 SYDVKM.

This chain connects TRBV7-3 to TRBJ2-3; 12 nucleotides match TRBD2. This CDR3 is built from 15 residues. The germline CDR1 and CDR2 sequences are SGHTA and FQGTGA. J was trimmed by 5 bases and V by 4 bases; bases with no gene match: 4. This CDR3 is CASSSRLAGEDTQYF. DNA for the CDR3: TGTGCCAGCAGCTCCAGACTAGCGGGAGAAGATACGCAGTATTTT.

This clone was observed a single time. The chain joins TRBV30 to TRBJ2-7, with D uncertain. V lost 2 bases and J 3 bases, leaving 8 bases between the germline ends. Per the germline V gene, CDR1 is GTSNPN and CDR2 is SVGIG (reference sequence). The CDR3 runs to 12 residues. CDR3 nucleotides: TGTGCCTGGAGTCAGAGGAACTACGAGCAGTACTTC. Amino acids: CAWSQRNYEQYF.

The chain has TRBV19 and TRBJ2-7; perhaps TRBD2 as D (7 bases). Germline loops: CDR1 LNHDA, CDR2 SQIVND (reference sequence). The V gene lost 5 bases and the J gene lost 6 bases, with 17 bases spanning the gap. The CDR3 length is 14 residues. The CDR3 spells CASSPPGGGGEQYF. The CDR3 DNA is TGTGCCAGTAGTCCCCCGGGCGGGGGCGGCGAGCAGTACTTC.

This clone has only one observation. CDR3 DNA sequence: TGTGCCAGCAGCTTGGATGGGACAGGGGCCGGGGAGCTGTTTTTT. Its protein is CASSLDGTGAGELFF. The gene calls are TRBV5-4 and TRBJ2-2, with 10 positions matching TRBD1. Trimming at V came to 0 bases and at J to 6 bases, leaving 2 bases not matched to a gene. Germline assignment: CDR1 SGHNT and CDR2 YYREEE (reference sequence). The CDR3 runs 15 residues. The full variable domain, completed using reference TRBV5-4 and TRBJ2-2, is ETGVTQSPTHLIKTRGQQVTLRCSSQSGHNTVSWYQQALGQGPQFIFQYYREEENGRGNFPPRFSGLQFPNYSSELNVNALELDDSALYLCASSLDGTGAGELFFGEGSRLTVL.

CDR3 residues: CASSSLAGGFTDTQYF. The CDR3 DNA is TGTGCCAGCAGCTCACTAGCGGGAGGCTTCACAGATACGCAGTATTTT. The chain combines TRBV7-2 with TRBJ2-3; 12 bases agree with TRBD2. Germline loops: CDR1 SGHTA, CDR2 FQGNSA. The trim removed 4 bases at V and 2 bases at J, leaving 4 bases unmatched. The CDR3 runs to 16 residues.

The V and J genes are TRBV24-1 and TRBJ1-2; tentatively, D is TRBD1 (5 bases). Germline V CDR1 and CDR2: KGHDR, SFDVKD. V was pared by 4 bases and J by 4 bases, with 18 bases between. The CDR3 length is 16 residues. CDR3 bases: TGTGCCACCAGTGAGTTCCGGGCCGGTGGGGCCTATGGCTACACCTTC. It specifies CATSEFRAGGAYGYTF.

The rearrangement links TRBV6-5 to TRBJ2-7, with 8 bases lining up with TRBD2. This CDR3 has 13 residues. The trim removed 7 bases at V and 9 bases at J, leaving 11 bases unmatched. The germline V gene encodes CDR1 MNHEY and CDR2 SVGAGI. CDR3 DNA sequence: TGTGCCAGCACGACTGCGGCGGGAGGTAGGCAGTACTTC. This gives the protein CASTTAAGGRQYF.

This clone came up once. V gene TRBV4-1 combines with J gene TRBJ2-2; D is possibly TRBD2 (5 bases). The CDR3 consists of 14 residues. The germline V and J ends were trimmed by 9 bases and 5 bases, with 16 bases remaining between them. Germline-derived CDR1 and CDR2 are MGHRA and YSYEKL. CDR3 in amino acids: CASRSLPGTGELFF. DNA for the CDR3: TGCGCCAGTCGTAGCCTTCCGGGGACCGGGGAGCTGTTTTTT.

The chain recombines TRBV19 with TRBJ1-2, with TRBD1 matching 11 bases. Germline values: CDR1 LNHDA, CDR2 SQIVND (reference sequence). The junction had 4 bases not matched to a gene; V was cut back by 6 bases and J by 4 bases. The CDR3 is 14 residues long. Here the CDR3 reads CASSPGTGGYGYTF. CDR3 bases: TGTGCCAGTAGCCCAGGGACAGGGGGCTATGGCTACACCTTC. The whole variable domain, filled in from reference TRBV19 and TRBJ1-2, reads DGGITQSPKYLFRKEGQNVTLSCEQNLNHDAMYWYRQDPGQGLRLIYYSQIVNDFQKGDIAEGYSVSREKKESFPLTVTSAQKNPTAFYLCASSPGTGGYGYTFGSGTRLTVV.

The chain combines TRBV7-9 with TRBJ2-6; TRBD2 aligns across 7 bases. The CDR3 contains 15 residues. Trimming at V came to 11 bases and at J to 0 bases, leaving 7 bases not matched to a gene. CDR1 is SEHNR and CDR2 is FQNEAQ in the germline V gene (reference sequence). CDR3 protein: CASRGVSSGANVLTF. CDR3 nucleotide sequence: TGTGCCTCACGGGGGGTATCCTCTGGGGCCAACGTCCTGACTTTC.

As to this clone: At one end the junction does not follow the germline gene, possibly because of a read error. The chain links TRBV2 to TRBJ1-1; D perhaps matches TRBD1 (5 bases). Germline V gives CDR1 SNHLY, CDR2 FYNNEI. The CDR3 contains 12 residues. The DNA of the CDR3 is TGTGCCAGCAGCGAAGGGGAGACTGAAGCTTTCTTT. It yields the protein CASSEGETEAFF.